This T cell receptor (beta chain) was observed in a study of neurological immune-mediated disorders. This CDR3 is built from 15 residues. V was clipped by 7 bases and J by 0 bases, with 13 bases between them. From 15-18 subjects, over 180 million TCR-beta sequences were obtained in each sequencing run. TCRdb analysed the 5' RACE reads with MiXCR anew, one entry per CDR3 protein. The sample consists of 35,000 to 50,000 distinct CDR3 sequences, roughly 2.5% of them appearing once. Within the sample, this clonotype is medium-sized. Unsorted libraries were generated from 2 million PBMCs. These cells had been stored in RNAlater at -80 C.

Sequencing was done on a sample of PBMCs. This sequence joins TRBV12-3 or TRBV12-4 and TRBJ2-1; D possibly matches TRBD1 or TRBD2 (5 bases each). This clonotype was obtained from a man aged 45-60 years with multiple sclerosis. The CDR3 nucleotides read TGTGCCAGCAAAGACCGGGGCAGCTCCTACAATGAGCAGTTCTTC. Translated: CASKDRGSSYNEQFF.